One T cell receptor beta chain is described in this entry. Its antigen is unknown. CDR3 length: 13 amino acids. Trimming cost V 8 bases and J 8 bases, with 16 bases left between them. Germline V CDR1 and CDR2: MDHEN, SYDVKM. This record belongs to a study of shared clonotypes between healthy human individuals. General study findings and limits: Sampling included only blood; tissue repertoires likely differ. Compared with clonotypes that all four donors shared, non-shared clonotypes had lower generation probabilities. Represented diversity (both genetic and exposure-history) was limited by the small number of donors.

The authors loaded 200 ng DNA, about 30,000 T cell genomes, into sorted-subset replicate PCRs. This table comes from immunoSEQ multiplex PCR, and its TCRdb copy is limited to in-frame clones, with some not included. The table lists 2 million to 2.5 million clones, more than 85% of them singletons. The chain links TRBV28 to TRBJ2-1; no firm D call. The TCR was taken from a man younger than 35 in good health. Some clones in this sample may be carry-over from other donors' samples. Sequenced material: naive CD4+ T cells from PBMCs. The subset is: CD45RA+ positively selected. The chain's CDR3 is CASARAASDEQFF. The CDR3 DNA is TGTGCCAGCGCCAGAGCAGCCTCCGATGAGCAGTTCTTC.